This is a list of T cell receptor beta chains from one sample in a study of shared clonotypes between healthy human individuals. TCRdb's table, derived via immunoSEQ multiplex PCR, lists solely in-frame clones and lacks some. The sample shows about 2.1 million clones, 90% to 95% of them seen only once. Material for sequencing was naive CD8+ T cells from PBMCs. These receptors were collected from a man younger than 35 in good health. Some clones in this sample may be carry-over from other donors' samples. Each CDR3 is given with its conserved first and last residue. A D gene is named only where the DNA matches it firmly. Clone size appears in some rows only: once, few, many, or a class for an expanded clone.

D: .; length: 12; J: TRBJ1-1; size: .; V: TRBV18; CDR3: CASSPGSAEAFF; DNA: TGTGCCAGCTCACCCGGATCCGCTGAAGCTTTCTTT
D: .; length: 14; J: TRBJ1-1; size: .; V: TRBV7-2; CDR3: CASSRYFLGTEAFF; DNA: TGTGCCAGCAGCCGCTATTTCTTGGGGACTGAAGCTTTCTTT
D: TRBD1; length: 15; J: TRBJ2-1; size: once; V: TRBV28; CDR3: CATGAGQGAIYEQFF; DNA: TGTGCCACAGGGGCCGGACAGGGGGCCATATATGAGCAGTTCTTC
D: .; length: 14; J: TRBJ1-1; size: .; V: TRBV4-1; CDR3: CASSQTTSNTEAFF; DNA: TGCGCCAGCAGCCAAACGACGAGTAACACTGAAGCTTTCTTT
D: .; length: 15; J: TRBJ1-5; size: .; V: TRBV27; CDR3: CASSAGPGSNQPQHF; DNA: TGTGCCAGCAGTGCGGGACCTGGGTCCAATCAGCCCCAGCATTTT
D: .; length: 15; J: TRBJ1-2; size: few; V: TRBV7-8; CDR3: CASSPRGGDNYGYTF; DNA: TGTGCCAGCAGCCCTCGTGGCGGCGATAACTATGGCTACACCTTC
D: TRBD1; length: 14; J: TRBJ2-7; size: .; V: TRBV7-6; CDR3: CASSLTGSSYEQYF; DNA: TGTGCCAGCAGCTTGACAGGGAGCTCCTACGAGCAGTACTTC
D: TRBD2; length: 13; J: TRBJ2-1; size: .; V: TRBV5-6; CDR3: CASSGLAYNEQFF; DNA: TGTGCCAGCAGTGGACTAGCCTACAATGAGCAGTTCTTC
D: .; length: 15; J: TRBJ2-7; size: .; V: TRBV11-2; CDR3: CASSLAPGSFYEQYF; DNA: TGTGCCAGCAGCTTAGCGCCCGGTTCGTTTTACGAGCAGTACTTC
D: .; length: 14; J: TRBJ1-2; size: .; V: TRBV13; CDR3: CASSVVRGHYGYTF; DNA: TGTGCCAGCAGCGTCGTCCGGGGGCACTATGGCTACACCTTC
D: TRBD1; length: 13; J: TRBJ2-7; size: .; V: TRBV30; CDR3: CAWSVGGQYEQYF; DNA: TGTGCCTGGAGTGTAGGGGGACAGTACGAGCAGTACTTC
D: .; length: 11; J: TRBJ1-2; size: .; V: TRBV9; CDR3: CASSGRDGYTF; DNA: TGTGCCAGCAGCGGGCGGGATGGCTACACCTTC
D: .; length: 11; J: TRBJ2-3; size: .; V: TRBV25-1; CDR3: CASSGPNTQYF; DNA: TGTGCCAGCAGTGGACCAAATACGCAGTATTTT
D: .; length: 12; J: TRBJ1-2; size: .; V: TRBV27; CDR3: CATLPELYGYTF; DNA: TGTGCCACTCTTCCGGAGCTCTATGGCTACACCTTC
D: .; length: 14; J: TRBJ2-1; size: .; V: TRBV7-9; CDR3: CASSLDLTDNEQFF; DNA: TGTGCCAGCAGCTTGGATCTCACCGACAATGAGCAGTTCTTC
D: TRBD2; length: 15; J: TRBJ2-1; size: .; V: TRBV27; CDR3: CASSLLASGSNEQFF; DNA: TGTGCCAGCAGTTTACTCGCTAGCGGGTCCAATGAGCAGTTCTTC
D: .; length: 14; J: TRBJ2-5; size: .; V: TRBV5-4; CDR3: CASTEADNQETQYF; DNA: TGTGCCAGCACCGAAGCGGACAACCAAGAGACCCAGTACTTC
D: .; length: 19; J: TRBJ2-2; size: once; V: TRBV21-1; CDR3: CASPPGPSSGRVDTGELFF; DNA: TGTGCCAGCCCTCCAGGACCTTCTAGCGGGAGGGTGGACACCGGGGAGCTGTTTTTT
D: .; length: 16; J: TRBJ1-2; size: once; V: TRBV11-2; CDR3: CASSAYVHVGPDGYTF; DNA: TGTGCCAGCAGCGCTTACGTTCATGTGGGTCCCGACGGCTACACCTTC
D: .; length: 14; J: TRBJ1-2; size: once; V: TRBV30; CDR3: CAWSVQWAAYGYTF; DNA: TGTGCCTGGAGTGTACAGTGGGCGGCCTATGGCTACACCTTC
D: .; length: 15; J: TRBJ2-1; size: once; V: TRBV5-1; CDR3: CASSPTYGSYNEQFF; DNA: TGCGCCAGCAGCCCCACATACGGGTCCTACAATGAGCAGTTCTTC
D: TRBD2; length: 15; J: TRBJ2-3; size: .; V: TRBV9; CDR3: CASSTYSGRTDTQYF; DNA: TGTGCCAGCAGCACGTATAGCGGGAGAACAGATACGCAGTATTTT
D: TRBD2; length: 17; J: TRBJ2-2; size: .; V: TRBV4-1; CDR3: CASSPNSGRAGSGELFF; DNA: TGCGCCAGCAGCCCAAATAGCGGGAGGGCCGGGTCCGGGGAGCTGTTTTTT
D: .; length: 11; J: TRBJ1-2; size: .; V: TRBV30; CDR3: CAWSVTVGYTF; DNA: TGTGCCTGGAGTGTAACCGTCGGCTACACCTTC
D: .; length: 17; J: TRBJ2-7; size: .; V: TRBV6-4; CDR3: CASSELLGTLFSYEQYF; DNA: TGTGCCAGCAGTGAACTACTAGGTACCCTTTTCTCCTACGAGCAGTACTTC
D: .; length: 12; J: TRBJ1-2; size: .; V: TRBV29-1; CDR3: CSVEEGAAGYTF; DNA: TGCAGCGTTGAAGAGGGGGCGGCTGGCTACACCTTC
D: TRBD2; length: 13; J: TRBJ2-1; size: once; V: TRBV29-1; CDR3: CSVVLAGGREQFF; DNA: TGCAGCGTTGTTCTAGCGGGAGGCCGTGAGCAGTTCTTC
D: .; length: 16; J: TRBJ2-7; size: .; V: TRBV4-1; CDR3: CASSQDWLVVGYEQYF; DNA: TGCGCCAGCAGCCAAGATTGGCTAGTTGTGGGCTACGAGCAGTACTTC
D: .; length: 16; J: TRBJ2-1; size: .; V: TRBV7-6; CDR3: CASSLARASSYNEQFF; DNA: TGTGCCAGCAGCTTAGCGCGCGCGAGCTCCTACAATGAGCAGTTCTTC
D: TRBD2; length: 16; J: TRBJ2-1; size: .; V: TRBV27; CDR3: CASRRGGERRYNEQFF; DNA: TGTGCCAGCAGGAGGGGAGGGGAAAGGCGCTACAATGAGCAGTTCTTC
D: TRBD2; length: 19; J: TRBJ2-1; size: .; V: TRBV27; CDR3: CASRVGAALAGVAYNEQFF; DNA: TGTGCCAGCAGAGTTGGCGCCGCCCTAGCGGGAGTGGCCTACAATGAGCAGTTCTTC
D: .; length: 16; J: TRBJ1-1; size: once; V: TRBV28; CDR3: CASSSPREGGNTEAFF; DNA: TGTGCCAGCAGTTCCCCCCGGGAAGGGGGAAACACTGAAGCTTTCTTT
D: TRBD1; length: 14; J: TRBJ1-2; size: .; V: TRBV7-9; CDR3: CASSPRTGEDGYTF; DNA: TGTGCCAGCAGCCCCCGGACAGGGGAGGATGGCTACACCTTC
D: TRBD1; length: 13; J: TRBJ2-7; size: .; V: TRBV10-3; CDR3: CAISEGQVHEQYF; DNA: TGTGCCATCAGTGAGGGACAGGTCCACGAGCAGTACTTC
D: .; length: 17; J: TRBJ1-1; size: .; V: TRBV11-2; CDR3: CASSKSTEGKRNTEAFF; DNA: TGTGCCAGCAGCAAATCTACCGAGGGGAAGAGGAACACTGAAGCTTTCTTT
D: TRBD2; length: 18; J: TRBJ2-1; size: .; V: TRBV4-3; CDR3: CASSQERGTSARYNEQFF; DNA: TGCGCCAGCAGCCAAGAGCGTGGGACTAGCGCTAGATACAATGAGCAGTTCTTC
D: .; length: 16; J: TRBJ1-3; size: .; V: TRBV7-9; CDR3: CASSSRDRMPGNTIYF; DNA: TGTGCCAGCAGCTCGCGAGACAGGATGCCCGGAAACACCATATATTTT
D: .; length: 18; J: TRBJ1-4; size: .; V: TRBV28; CDR3: CASSFSRGVRRHNEKLFF; DNA: TGTGCCAGCAGTTTTTCCAGAGGAGTCCGGCGACATAATGAAAAACTGTTTTTT
D: TRBD1; length: 15; J: TRBJ1-1; size: .; V: TRBV5-1; CDR3: CASSFPGGSDTEAFF; DNA: TGCGCCAGCAGCTTCCCAGGGGGCTCGGACACTGAAGCTTTCTTT
D: .; length: 11; J: TRBJ2-7; size: .; V: TRBV28; CDR3: CASSSHYEQYF; DNA: TGTGCCAGCAGTTCTCACTACGAGCAGTACTTC
D: .; length: 15; J: TRBJ2-7; size: .; V: TRBV6-5; CDR3: CASSYSGTQGYEQYF; DNA: TGTGCCAGCAGTTACTCAGGGACCCAAGGGTACGAGCAGTACTTC